The TCR beta chain under discussion was sequenced for a study of chemoradiotherapy in HPV16-positive cancers. Study summary: Candidate HPV-specific T-cell clones and common TCR motifs came from functional assays in a couple of HPV16-positive patients. Study-wide points: During treatment, candidate HPV-specific clones and E7-related motifs expanded in tumor.

Germline loops: CDR1 SGHVS, CDR2 FQNEAQ. V lost 4 bases and J 0 bases, leaving 19 bases between the germline ends. The CDR3 is 18 residues long. As concerns this clone: The antigen remains unidentified.

Repertoires were sampled repeatedly during chemoradiotherapy. The method was immunoSEQ multiplex PCR; TCRdb's version includes in-frame clones alone and lacks a portion of them. The sample has roughly 10,000 clones, roughly 70% seen once. This sample was taken from a patient who underwent chemoradiotherapy. The rearrangement uses TRBV7-8 and TRBJ2-4; no firm D call. The sequence was obtained from a human donor with HPV-associated anogenital cancer. The CDR3 region is CASSSSPGQPLAKNIQYF. The CDR3 region has the DNA TGTGCCAGCAGCTCCTCGCCAGGCCAGCCCCTAGCCAAAAACATTCAGTACTTC.